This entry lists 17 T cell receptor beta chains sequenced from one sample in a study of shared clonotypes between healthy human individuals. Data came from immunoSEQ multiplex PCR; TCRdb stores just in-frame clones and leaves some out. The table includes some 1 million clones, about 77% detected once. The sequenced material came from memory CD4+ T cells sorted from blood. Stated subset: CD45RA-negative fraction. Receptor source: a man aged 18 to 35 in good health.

The CDR3 region has the DNA TGCGCCAGCAGCTTGGCCAAGGGCGAGCAGTACTTC. The encoded protein is CASSLAKGEQYF. The V and J genes are TRBV5-1 and TRBJ2-7, with D hard to call. CDR1 is SGHRS and CDR2 is YFSETQ in the germline V gene. The length of the CDR3 is 12 residues. V was pared by 0 bases and J by 6 bases, with 7 bases between.

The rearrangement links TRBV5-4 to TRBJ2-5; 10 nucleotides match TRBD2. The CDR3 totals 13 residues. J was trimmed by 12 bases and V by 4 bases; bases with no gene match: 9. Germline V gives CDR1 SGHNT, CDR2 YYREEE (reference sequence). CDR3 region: CASSQGLADLEYF. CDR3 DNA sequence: TGTGCCAGCAGCCAAGGACTAGCGGACCTAGAGTACTTC.

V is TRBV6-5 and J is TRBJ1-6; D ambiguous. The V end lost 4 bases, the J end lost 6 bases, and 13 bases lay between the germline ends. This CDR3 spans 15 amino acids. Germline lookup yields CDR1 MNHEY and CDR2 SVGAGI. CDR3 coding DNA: TGTGCCAGCAGTTCACACGGTGCCCTTAATTCACCCCTCCACTTT. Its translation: CASSSHGALNSPLHF.

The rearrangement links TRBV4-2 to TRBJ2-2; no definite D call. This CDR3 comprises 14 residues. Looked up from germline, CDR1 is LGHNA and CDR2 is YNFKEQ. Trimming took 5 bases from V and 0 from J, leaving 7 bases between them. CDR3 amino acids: CASSSPPNTGELFF. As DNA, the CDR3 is TGTGCCAGCAGCTCCCCTCCGAACACCGGGGAGCTGTTTTTT.

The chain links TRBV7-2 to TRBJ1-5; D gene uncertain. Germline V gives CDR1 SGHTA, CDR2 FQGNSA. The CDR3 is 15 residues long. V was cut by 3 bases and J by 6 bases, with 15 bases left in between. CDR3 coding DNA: TGTGCCAGCAGCTTCGGACGGGAGCAAGGTCAGCCCCAGCATTTT. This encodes CASSFGREQGQPQHF.

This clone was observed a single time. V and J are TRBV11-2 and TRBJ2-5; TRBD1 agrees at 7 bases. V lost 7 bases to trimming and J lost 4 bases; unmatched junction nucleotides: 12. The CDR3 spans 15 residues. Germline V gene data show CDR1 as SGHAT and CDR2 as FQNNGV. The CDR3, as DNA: TGTGCCAGCACCGTCACCCGACAGGGCCGAGAGACCCAGTACTTC. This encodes CASTVTRQGRETQYF.

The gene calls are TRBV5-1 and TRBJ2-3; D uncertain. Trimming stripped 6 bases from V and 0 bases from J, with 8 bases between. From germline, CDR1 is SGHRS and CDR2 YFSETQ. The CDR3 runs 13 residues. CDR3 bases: TGCGCCAGCAAAACGGTTAGCACAGATACGCAGTATTTT. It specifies CASKTVSTDTQYF.

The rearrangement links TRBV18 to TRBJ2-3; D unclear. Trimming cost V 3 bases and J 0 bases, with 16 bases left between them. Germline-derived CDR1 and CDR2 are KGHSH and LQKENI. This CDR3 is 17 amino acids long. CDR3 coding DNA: TGTGCCAGCTCACCCACGAAAAGGACCCGTAGCACAGATACGCAGTATTTT. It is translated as CASSPTKRTRSTDTQYF.

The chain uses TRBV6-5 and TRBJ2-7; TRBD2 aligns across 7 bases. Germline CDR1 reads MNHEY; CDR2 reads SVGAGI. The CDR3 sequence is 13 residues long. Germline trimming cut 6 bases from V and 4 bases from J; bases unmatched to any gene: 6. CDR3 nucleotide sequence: TGTGCCAGCAGGGCTAGCGGTCTTTACGAGCAGTACTTC. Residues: CASRASGLYEQYF.

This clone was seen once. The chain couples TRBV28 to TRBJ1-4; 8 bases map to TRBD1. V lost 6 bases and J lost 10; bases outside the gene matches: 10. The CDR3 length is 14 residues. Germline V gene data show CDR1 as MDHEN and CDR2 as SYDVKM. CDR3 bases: TGTGCCAGCAGACAAGGGACAGGTTCTCGAAAACTGTTTTTT. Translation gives CASRQGTGSRKLFF.

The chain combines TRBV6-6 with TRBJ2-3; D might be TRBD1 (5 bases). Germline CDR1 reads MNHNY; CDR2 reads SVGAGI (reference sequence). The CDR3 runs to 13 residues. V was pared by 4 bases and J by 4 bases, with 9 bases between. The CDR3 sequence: CASSFRVSDTQYF. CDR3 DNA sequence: TGTGCCAGCAGTTTCAGGGTGTCAGATACGCAGTATTTT.

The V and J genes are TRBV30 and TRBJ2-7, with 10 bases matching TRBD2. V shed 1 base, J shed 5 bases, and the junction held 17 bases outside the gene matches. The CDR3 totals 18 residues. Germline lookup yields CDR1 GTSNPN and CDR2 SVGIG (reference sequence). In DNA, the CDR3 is TGTGCCTGGAGTGACAGGGTCTTAGCGGGGGGCCGCGGGCACGAGCAGTACTTC. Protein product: CAWSDRVLAGGRGHEQYF.

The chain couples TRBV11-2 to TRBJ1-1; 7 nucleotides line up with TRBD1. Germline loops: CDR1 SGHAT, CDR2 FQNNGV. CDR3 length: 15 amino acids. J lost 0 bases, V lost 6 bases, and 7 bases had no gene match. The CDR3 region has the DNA TGTGCCAGCAGTTCGGGACAGCTCATGAACACTGAAGCTTTCTTT. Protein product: CASSSGQLMNTEAFF.

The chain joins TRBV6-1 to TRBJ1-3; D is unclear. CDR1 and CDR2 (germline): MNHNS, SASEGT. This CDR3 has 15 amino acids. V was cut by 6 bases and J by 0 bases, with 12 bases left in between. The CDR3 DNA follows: TGTGCCAGCAGATTGCATGGAAGCTCTGGAAACACCATATATTTT. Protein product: CASRLHGSSGNTIYF.

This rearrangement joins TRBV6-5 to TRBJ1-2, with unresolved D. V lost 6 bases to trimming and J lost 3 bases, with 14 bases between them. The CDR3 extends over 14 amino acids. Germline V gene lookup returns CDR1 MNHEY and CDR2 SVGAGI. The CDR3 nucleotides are TGTGCCAGCAGCCCCGGCGGACTATACTATGGCTACACCTTC. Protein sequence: CASSPGGLYYGYTF.

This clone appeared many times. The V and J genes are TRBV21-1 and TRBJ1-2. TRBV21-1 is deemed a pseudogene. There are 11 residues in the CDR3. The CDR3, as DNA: TGTGCCAGCAGCAAATCCGATGGCTACACCTTC. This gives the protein CASSKSDGYTF.

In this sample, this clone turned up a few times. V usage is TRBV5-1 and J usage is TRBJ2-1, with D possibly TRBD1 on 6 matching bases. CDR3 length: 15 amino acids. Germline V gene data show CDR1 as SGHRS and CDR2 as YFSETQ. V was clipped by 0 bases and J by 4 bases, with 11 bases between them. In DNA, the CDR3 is TGCGCCAGCAGCTTGGACCAGGGGCCATACAATGAGCAGTTCTTC. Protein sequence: CASSLDQGPYNEQFF.